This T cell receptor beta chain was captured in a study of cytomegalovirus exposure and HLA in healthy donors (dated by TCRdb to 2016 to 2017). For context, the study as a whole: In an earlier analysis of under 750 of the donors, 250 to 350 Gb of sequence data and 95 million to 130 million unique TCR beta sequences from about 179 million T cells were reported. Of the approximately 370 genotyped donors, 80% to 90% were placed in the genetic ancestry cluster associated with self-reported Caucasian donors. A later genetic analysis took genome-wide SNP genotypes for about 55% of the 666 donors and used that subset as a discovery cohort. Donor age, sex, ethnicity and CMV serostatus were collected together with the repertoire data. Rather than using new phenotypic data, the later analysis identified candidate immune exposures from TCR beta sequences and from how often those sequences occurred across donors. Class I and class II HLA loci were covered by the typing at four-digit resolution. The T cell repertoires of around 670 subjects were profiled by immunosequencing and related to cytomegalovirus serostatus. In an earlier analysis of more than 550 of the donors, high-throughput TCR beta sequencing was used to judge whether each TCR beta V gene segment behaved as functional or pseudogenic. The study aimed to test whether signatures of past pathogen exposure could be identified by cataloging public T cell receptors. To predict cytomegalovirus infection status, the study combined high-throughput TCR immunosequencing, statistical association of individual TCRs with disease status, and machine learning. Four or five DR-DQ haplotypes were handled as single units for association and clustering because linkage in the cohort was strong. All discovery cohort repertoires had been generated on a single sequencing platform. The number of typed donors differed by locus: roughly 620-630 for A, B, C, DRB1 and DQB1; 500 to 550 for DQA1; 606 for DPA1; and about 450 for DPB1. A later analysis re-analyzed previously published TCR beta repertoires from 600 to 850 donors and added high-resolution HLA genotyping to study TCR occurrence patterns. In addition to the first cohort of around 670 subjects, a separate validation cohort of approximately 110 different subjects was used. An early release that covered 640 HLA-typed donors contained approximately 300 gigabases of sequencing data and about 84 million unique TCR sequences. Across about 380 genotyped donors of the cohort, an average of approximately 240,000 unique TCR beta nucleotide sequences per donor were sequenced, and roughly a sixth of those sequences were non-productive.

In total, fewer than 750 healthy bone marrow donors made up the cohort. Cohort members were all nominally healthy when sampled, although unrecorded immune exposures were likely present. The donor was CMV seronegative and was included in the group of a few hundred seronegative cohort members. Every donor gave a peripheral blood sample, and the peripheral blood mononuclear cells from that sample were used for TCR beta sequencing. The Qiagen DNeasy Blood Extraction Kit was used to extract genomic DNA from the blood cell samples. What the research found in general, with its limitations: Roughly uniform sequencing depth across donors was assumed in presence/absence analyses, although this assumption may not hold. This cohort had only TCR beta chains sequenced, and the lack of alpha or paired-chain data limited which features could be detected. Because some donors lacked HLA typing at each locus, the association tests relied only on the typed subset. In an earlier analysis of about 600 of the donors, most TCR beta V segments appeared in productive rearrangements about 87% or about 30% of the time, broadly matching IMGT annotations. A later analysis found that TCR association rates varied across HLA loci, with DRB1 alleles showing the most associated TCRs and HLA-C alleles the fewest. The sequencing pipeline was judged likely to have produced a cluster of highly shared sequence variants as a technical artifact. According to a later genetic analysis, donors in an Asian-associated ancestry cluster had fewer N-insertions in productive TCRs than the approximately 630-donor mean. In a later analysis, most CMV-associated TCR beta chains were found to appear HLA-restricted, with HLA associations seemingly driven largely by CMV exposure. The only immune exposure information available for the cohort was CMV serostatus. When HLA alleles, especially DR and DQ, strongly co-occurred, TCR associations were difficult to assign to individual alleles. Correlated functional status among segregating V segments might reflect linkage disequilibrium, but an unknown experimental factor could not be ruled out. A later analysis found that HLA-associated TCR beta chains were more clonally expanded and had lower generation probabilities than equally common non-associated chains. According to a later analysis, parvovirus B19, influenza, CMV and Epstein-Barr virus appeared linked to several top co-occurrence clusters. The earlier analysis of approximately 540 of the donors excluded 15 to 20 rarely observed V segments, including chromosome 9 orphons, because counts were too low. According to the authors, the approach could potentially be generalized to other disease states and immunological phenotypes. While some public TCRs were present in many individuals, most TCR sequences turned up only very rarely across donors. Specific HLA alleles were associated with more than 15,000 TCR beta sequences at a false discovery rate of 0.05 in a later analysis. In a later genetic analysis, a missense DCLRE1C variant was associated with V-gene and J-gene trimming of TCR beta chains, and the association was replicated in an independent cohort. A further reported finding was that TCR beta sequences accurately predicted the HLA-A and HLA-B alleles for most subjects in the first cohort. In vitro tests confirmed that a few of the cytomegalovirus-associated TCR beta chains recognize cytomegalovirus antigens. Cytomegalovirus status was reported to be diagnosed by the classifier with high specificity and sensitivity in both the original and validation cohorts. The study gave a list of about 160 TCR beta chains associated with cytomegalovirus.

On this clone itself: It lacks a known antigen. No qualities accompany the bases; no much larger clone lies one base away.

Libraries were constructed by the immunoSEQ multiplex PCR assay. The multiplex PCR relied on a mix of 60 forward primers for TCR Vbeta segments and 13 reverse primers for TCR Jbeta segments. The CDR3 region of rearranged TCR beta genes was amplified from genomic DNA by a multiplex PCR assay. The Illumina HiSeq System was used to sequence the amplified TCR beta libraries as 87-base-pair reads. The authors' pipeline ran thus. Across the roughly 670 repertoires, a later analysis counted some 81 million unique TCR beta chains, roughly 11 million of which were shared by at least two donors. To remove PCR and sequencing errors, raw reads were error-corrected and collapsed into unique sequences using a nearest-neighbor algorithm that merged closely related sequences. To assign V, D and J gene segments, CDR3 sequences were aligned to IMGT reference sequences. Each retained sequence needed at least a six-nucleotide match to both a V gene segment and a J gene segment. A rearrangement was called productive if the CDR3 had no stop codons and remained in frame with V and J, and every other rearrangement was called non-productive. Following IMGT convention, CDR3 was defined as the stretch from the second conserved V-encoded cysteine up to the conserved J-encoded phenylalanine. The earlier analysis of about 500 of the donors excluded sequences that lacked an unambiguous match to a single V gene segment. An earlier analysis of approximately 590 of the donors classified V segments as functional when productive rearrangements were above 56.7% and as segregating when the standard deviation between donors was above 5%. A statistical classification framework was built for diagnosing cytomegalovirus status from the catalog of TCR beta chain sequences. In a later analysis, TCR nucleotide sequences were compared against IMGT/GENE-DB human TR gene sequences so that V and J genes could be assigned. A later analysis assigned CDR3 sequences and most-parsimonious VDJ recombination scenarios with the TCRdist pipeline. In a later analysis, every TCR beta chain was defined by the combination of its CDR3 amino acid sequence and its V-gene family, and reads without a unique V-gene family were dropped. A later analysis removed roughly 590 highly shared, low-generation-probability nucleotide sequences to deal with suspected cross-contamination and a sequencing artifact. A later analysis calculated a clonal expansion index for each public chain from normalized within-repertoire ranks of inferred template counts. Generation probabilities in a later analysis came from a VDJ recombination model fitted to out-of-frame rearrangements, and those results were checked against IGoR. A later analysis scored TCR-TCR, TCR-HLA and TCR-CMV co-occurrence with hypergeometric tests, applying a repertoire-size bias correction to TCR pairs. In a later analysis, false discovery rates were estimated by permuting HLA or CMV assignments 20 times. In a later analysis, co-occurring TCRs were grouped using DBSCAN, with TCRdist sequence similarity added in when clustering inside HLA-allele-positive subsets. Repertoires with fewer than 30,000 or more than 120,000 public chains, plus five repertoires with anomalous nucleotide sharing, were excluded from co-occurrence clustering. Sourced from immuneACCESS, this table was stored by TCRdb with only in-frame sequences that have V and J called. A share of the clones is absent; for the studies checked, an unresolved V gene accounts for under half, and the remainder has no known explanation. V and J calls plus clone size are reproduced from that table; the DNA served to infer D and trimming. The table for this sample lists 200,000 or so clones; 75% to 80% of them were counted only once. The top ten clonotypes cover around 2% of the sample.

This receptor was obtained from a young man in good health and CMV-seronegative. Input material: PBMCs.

The sequenced DNA: TGTGCCAGTAGTAAGTCAATAACCGGGACAGGGGTCCCACTTAATGAAAAACTGTTTTTT. Translated, this gives CASSKSITGTGVPLNEKLFF. The rearranged segments are TRBV19 and TRBJ1-4, and TRBD1 aligns with 10 junction nucleotides. Looking up the germline V gene (reference sequence) yields CDR1 LNHDA and CDR2 SQIVND. The CDR3 has 20 amino acids, counting the end cysteine and phenylalanine. Just CDR3 DNA is preserved here, 60 bases in frame from base 1. V loses 4 bases at its end and J loses 4 bases; junction bases beyond the gene matches: 18.